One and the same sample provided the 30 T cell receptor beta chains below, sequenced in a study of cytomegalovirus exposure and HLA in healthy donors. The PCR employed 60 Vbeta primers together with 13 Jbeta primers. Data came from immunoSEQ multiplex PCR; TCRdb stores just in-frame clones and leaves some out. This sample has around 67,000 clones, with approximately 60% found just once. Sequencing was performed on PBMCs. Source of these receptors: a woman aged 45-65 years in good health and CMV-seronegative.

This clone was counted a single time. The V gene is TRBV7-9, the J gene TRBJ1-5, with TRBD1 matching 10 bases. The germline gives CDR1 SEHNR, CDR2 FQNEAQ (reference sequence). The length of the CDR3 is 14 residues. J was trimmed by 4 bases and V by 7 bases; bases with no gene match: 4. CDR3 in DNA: TGTGCCAGCAAGGGACAGGGGCAGAATCAGCCCCAGCATTTT. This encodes CASKGQGQNQPQHF.

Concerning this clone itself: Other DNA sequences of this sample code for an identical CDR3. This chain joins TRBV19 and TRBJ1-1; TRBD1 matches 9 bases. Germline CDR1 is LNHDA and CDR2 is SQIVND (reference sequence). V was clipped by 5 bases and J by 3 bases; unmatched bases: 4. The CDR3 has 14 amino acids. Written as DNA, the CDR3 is TGTGCCAGTAGTCTCGGACAGGGGTACACTGAAGCTTTCTTT. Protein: CASSLGQGYTEAFF. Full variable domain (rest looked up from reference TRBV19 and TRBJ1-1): DGGITQSPKYLFRKEGQNVTLSCEQNLNHDAMYWYRQDPGQGLRLIYYSQIVNDFQKGDIAEGYSVSREKKESFPLTVTSAQKNPTAFYLCASSLGQGYTEAFFGQGTRLTVV.

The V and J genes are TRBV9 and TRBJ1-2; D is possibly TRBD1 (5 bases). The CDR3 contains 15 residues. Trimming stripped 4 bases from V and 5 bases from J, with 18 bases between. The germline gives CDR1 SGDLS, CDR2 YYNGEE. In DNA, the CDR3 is TGTGCCAGCAGCTCCTCAACACAGGTAGTTTATGGCTACACCTTC. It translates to CASSSSTQVVYGYTF.

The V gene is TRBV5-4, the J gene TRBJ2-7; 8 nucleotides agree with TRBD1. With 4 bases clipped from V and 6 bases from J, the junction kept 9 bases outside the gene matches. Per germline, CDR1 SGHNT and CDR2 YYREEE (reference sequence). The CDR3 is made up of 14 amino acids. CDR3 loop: CASSLSGTGVEQYF. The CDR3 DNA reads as TGTGCCAGCAGCCTGTCCGGGACAGGTGTCGAGCAGTACTTC.

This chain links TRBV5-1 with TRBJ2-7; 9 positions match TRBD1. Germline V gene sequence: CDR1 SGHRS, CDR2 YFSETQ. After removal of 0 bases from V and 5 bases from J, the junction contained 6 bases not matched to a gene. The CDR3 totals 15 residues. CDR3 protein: CASSLGGQGWDEQYF. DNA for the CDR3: TGCGCCAGCAGCTTGGGGGGACAGGGTTGGGACGAGCAGTACTTC. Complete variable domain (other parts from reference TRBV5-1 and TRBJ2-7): KAGVTQTPRYLIKTRGQQVTLSCSPISGHRSVSWYQQTPGQGLQFLFEYFSETQRNKGNFPGRFSGRQFSNSRSEMNVSTLELGDSALYLCASSLGGQGWDEQYFGPGTRLTVT.

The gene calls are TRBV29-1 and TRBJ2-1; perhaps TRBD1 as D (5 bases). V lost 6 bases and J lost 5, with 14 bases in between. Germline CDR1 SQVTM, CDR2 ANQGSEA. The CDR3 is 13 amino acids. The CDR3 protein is CSVKTDSHNEQFF. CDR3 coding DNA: TGCAGCGTGAAAACCGACAGCCACAATGAGCAGTTCTTC.

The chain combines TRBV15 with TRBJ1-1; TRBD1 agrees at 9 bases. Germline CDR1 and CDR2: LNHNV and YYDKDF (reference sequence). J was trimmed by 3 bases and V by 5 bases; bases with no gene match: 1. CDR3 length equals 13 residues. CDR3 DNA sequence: TGTGCCACCAGCCGACAGGGGGACACTGAAGCTTTCTTT. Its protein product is CATSRQGDTEAFF.

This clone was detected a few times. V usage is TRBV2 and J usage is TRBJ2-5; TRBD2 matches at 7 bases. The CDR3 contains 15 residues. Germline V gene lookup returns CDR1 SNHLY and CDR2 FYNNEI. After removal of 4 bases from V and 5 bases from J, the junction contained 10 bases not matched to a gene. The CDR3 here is CASSGRESAGETQYF. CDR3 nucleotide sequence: TGTGCCAGCAGTGGGCGGGAGTCGGCCGGGGAGACCCAGTACTTC. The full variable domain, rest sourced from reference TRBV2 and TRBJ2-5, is EPEVTQTPSHQVTQMGQEVILRCVPISNHLYFYWYRQILGQKVEFLVSFYNNEISEKSEIFDDQFSVERPDGSNFTLKIRSTKLEDSAMYFCASSGRESAGETQYFGPGTRLLVL.

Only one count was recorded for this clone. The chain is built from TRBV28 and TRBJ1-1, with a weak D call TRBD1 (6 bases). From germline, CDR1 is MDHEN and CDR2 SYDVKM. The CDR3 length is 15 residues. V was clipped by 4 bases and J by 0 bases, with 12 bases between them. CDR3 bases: TGTGCCAGCAGTTCCAGGGGAAGGGTGAACACTGAAGCTTTCTTT. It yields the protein CASSSRGRVNTEAFF.

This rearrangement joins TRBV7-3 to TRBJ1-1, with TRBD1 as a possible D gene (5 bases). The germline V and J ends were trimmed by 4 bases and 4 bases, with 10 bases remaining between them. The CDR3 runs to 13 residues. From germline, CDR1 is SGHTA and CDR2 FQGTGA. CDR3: CASSSGWGTEAFF. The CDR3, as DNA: TGTGCCAGCAGCTCAGGGTGGGGCACTGAAGCTTTCTTT.

CDR3 coding DNA: TGTGCCAGCAGCTTCCAGACAGGGGAGAACACTGAAGCTTTCTTT. Its protein is CASSFQTGENTEAFF. V and J are TRBV5-4 and TRBJ1-1; TRBD1 agrees at 8 bases. CDR3 size: 15 residues. V shed 2 bases, J shed 1 base, and the junction held 4 bases outside the gene matches. CDR1 SGHNT and CDR2 YYREEE come from the germline V gene (reference sequence).

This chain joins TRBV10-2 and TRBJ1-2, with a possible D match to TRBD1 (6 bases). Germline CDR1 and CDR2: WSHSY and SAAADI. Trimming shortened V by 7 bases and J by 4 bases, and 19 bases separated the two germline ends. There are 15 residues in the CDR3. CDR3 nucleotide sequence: TGCGCCAGCACCTTGGTGGGGGGGCTCGGCTATGGCTACACCTTC. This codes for CASTLVGGLGYGYTF.

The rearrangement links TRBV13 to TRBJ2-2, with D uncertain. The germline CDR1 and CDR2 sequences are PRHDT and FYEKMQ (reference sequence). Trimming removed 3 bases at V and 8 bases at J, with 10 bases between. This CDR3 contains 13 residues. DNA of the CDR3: TGTGCCAGCAGCTTCGGGTTCCGGGGGGAGCTGTTTTTT. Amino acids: CASSFGFRGELFF.

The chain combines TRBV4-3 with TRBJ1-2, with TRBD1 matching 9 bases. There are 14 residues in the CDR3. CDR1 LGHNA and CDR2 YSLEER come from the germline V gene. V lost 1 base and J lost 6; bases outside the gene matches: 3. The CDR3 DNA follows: TGCGCCAGCAGCCAAGCACAGGGGGCTGATGGCTACACCTTC. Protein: CASSQAQGADGYTF.

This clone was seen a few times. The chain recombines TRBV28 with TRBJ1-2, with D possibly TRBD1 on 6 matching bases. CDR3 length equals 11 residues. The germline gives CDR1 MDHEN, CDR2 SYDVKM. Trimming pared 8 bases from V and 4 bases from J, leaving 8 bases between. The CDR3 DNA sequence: TGTGCCAGCCGACAGGTCTATGGCTACACCTTC. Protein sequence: CASRQVYGYTF.

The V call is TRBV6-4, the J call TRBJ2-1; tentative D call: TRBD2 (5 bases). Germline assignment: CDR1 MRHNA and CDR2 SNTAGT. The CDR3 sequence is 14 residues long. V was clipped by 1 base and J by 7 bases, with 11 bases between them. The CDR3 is CASSDLGSGNEQFF. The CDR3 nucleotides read TGTGCCAGCAGTGACTTAGGGAGTGGGAATGAGCAGTTCTTC.

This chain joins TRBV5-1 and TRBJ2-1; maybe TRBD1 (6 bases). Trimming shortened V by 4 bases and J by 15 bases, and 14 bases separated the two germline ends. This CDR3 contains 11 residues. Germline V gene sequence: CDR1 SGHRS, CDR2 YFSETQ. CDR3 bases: TGCGCCAGCAGCACGACAGGTTTTTGGTTCTTC. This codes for CASSTTGFWFF.

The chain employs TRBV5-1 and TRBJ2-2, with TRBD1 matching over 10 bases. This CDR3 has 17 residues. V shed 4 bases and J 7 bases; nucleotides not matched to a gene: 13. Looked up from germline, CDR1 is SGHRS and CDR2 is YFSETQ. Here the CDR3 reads CASSPAPGQGKGGELFF. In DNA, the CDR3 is TGCGCCAGCAGCCCCGCCCCGGGACAGGGGAAAGGCGGGGAGCTGTTTTTT.

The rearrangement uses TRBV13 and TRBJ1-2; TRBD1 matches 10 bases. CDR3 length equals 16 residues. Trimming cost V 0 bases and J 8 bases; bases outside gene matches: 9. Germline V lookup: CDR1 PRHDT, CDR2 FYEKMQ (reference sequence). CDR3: CASSLGRTTGGVGYTF. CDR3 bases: TGTGCCAGCAGCTTAGGCCGGACGACAGGGGGCGTGGGCTACACCTTC.

CDR3 sequence (DNA): TGTGCCAGCGCTCCAGAATTCACAGATACGCAGTATTTT. This gives the protein CASAPEFTDTQYF. This chain connects TRBV27 to TRBJ2-3; D ambiguous. Germline assignment: CDR1 MNHEY and CDR2 SMNVEV (reference sequence). CDR3 length: 13 amino acids. V lost 8 bases and J lost 2, with 11 bases in between.

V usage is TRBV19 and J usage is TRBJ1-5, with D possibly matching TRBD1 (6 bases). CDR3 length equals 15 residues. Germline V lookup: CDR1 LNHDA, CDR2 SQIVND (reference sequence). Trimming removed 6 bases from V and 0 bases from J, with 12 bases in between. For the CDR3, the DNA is TGTGCCAGTAGGGACAGCACATATAGCAATCAGCCCCAGCATTTT. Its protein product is CASRDSTYSNQPQHF.

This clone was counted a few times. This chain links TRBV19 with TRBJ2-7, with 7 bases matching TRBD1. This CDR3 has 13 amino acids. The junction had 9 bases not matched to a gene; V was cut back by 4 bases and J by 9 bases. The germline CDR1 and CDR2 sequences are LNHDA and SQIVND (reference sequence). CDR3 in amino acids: CASSRATGWAQYF. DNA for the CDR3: TGTGCCAGTAGTAGGGCGACAGGGTGGGCGCAGTACTTC.

CDR3 residues: CASSPGTGLRQFF. CDR3 DNA: TGTGCCAGCAGCCCGGGGACAGGGCTGAGGCAGTTCTTC. This rearrangement joins TRBV7-3 to TRBJ2-1, with 9 positions matching TRBD1. Looked up from germline, CDR1 is SGHTA and CDR2 is FQGTGA. The J segment lost 12 bases and the V segment lost 5 bases, leaving 8 bases of the junction unmatched. The length of the CDR3 is 13 residues.

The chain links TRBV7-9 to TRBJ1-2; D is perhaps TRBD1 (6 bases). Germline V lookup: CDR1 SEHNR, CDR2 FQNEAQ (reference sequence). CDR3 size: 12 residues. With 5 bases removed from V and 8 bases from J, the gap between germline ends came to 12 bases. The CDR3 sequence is CASSRQDEGYTF. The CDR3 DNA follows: TGTGCCAGCAGCAGACAGGATGAGGGCTACACCTTC.

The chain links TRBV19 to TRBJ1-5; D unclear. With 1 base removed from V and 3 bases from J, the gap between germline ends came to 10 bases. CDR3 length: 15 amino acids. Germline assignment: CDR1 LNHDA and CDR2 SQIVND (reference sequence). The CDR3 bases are TGTGCCAGTAGTATAGGTTCACACCTCAATCAGCCCCAGCATTTT. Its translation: CASSIGSHLNQPQHF.

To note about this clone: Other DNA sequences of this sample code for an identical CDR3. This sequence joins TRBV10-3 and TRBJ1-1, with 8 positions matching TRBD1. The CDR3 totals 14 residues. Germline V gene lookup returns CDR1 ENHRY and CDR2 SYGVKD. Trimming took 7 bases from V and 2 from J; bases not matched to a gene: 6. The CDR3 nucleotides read TGTGCCATCACCTCCGGGACAGGTAACACTGAAGCTTTCTTT. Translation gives CAITSGTGNTEAFF.

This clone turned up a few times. DNA of the CDR3: TGCGCCAGCAGCTTGGAAGGTCAGGGCGGCGGCTACACCTTC. Protein product: CASSLEGQGGGYTF. The rearrangement links TRBV5-1 to TRBJ1-2; weak D call: TRBD1 (5 bases). V lost 0 bases and J 8 bases, leaving 14 bases between the germline ends. Germline CDR1 is SGHRS and CDR2 is YFSETQ. The CDR3 contains 14 residues.

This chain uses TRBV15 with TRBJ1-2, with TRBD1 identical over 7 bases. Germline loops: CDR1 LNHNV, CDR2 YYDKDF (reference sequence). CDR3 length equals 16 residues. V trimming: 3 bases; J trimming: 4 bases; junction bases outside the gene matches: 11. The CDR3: CATSSAGPGQRYGYTF. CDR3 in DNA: TGTGCCACCAGCAGTGCAGGTCCGGGACAGCGCTATGGCTACACCTTC.

The CDR3 DNA follows: TGTGCCAGCTCACAATGGGCAAACACTGAAGCTTTCTTT. It translates to CASSQWANTEAFF. The genes are TRBV18 and TRBJ1-1; D gene unclear. Germline values: CDR1 KGHSH, CDR2 LQKENI. V was cut by 4 bases and J by 2 bases, with 8 bases left in between. CDR3 length: 13 residues.

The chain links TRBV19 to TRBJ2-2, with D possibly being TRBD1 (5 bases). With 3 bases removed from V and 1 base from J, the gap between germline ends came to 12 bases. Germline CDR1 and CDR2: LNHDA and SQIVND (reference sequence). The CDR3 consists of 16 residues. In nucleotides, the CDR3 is TGTGCCAGTAGTATGGGTAGGGGCCTGAACACCGGGGAGCTGTTTTTT. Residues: CASSMGRGLNTGELFF.